The T cell receptor beta chain under discussion was sequenced for a study of blood T cell repertoires in COVID-19 (dated by TCRdb to the early 2020s). For context, the study as a whole: Samples covering the acute and convalescent phases of COVID-19 were provided by collaborators in the United States, Italy and Spain. The material from the prospective study consisted of cDNA or gDNA derived from T cells, B-cell-depleted T cells, or PBMCs. Deeply sampled blood TCRbeta repertoires from subjects exposed to, actively infected with, or recovered from COVID-19 were included in the dataset. The repertoires were released in a freely available public database intended as a resource for research on the immune response to SARS-CoV-2. The samples were drawn from the first 160 participants of the ongoing ImmuneRACE study and from 950 to 1,500 subjects provided by 6 global collaborators. The sample metadata nearly always contained a de-identified subject ID, COVID-19 status, age in years and sex. Where available, HLA class I and class II types were taken from metadata supplied by the sample provider and were not determined by assay-based typing. The research as a whole found: How much clinical and demographic metadata was included differed by source and by participant, and the metadata was provided uncurated.

Each collaborating institution followed its own protocols to collect whole blood in K2EDTA tubes. For TCRbeta analysis, collaborators shipped samples as frozen whole blood, isolated PBMCs, or DNA extracted from either of those sample types. TCRbeta CDR3 regions were amplified from genomic DNA using the immunoSEQ Assay, a bias-controlled multiplex PCR. The original methods were these. The number of nucleated cells in each sample was estimated from the amplification of reference gene primers within the assay. To quantify the absolute abundance of each unique TCRbeta CDR3 rearrangement, sequence reads were collapsed and filtered. For each sample, productive Simpson clonality was calculated by taking the square root of Simpson's diversity index across productive rearrangements. The immuneACCESS repertoire file appears here via TCRdb, limited to in-frame rearrangements. These files lack a portion of the clones; in checked studies, under half of the deficit traces to unresolved V genes, and the cause of the others is not known. For V, J and clone size, that table is used; D and trimming come from the DNA. The sample table contains about 60,000 clones; only one count was recorded for approximately 80% of them. The ten biggest clones cover about 20% of the sample.

In the case of this clone: Which antigen it targets is not known. Base qualities are not provided; no much larger clone lies one nucleotide away.

The sequence came from a man over 45 with active or convalescent COVID-19. The specimen was peripheral blood.

Here is the DNA: TGTGCCAGCGCGGGAGGAACTACTAACGAGCAGTACTTC. Its translation reads: CASAGGTTNEQYF. Here the chain combines TRBV9 and TRBJ2-7, with 8 central nucleotides matching TRBD2. Spanning cysteine to phenylalanine, the CDR3 consists of 13 amino acids. The entry retains the CDR3 DNA only, 39 bases that are in frame from base 1. CDR1 SGDLS and CDR2 YYNGEE are derived from the germline V gene. From V the trimming removes 7 bases and from J it removes 5 bases, while the gene matches leave 8 bases of the junction unaccounted for.